The entry that follows covers one T cell receptor beta chain sequence. What it recognizes is unknown. CD8 cells regarded as naive lacked CD45RO, were positively chosen for CCR7, and omitted terminally differentiated effector memory CD45RA+ cells. This CDR3 comprises 16 residues. V dropped 1 base and J dropped 5 bases, with 19 bases sitting between them. The germline V gene has CDR1 SGHRS and CDR2 YFSETQ. This record belongs to a study of shared clonotypes between healthy human individuals. Findings and limits, study-wide: A small donor pool kept down the genetic and exposure-history diversity that was represented. Naive subsets generally had larger estimated richness than memory subsets.

Assay used: immunoSEQ multiplex PCR; TCRdb lists only in-frame clones, some missing. The table shows hundreds of thousands of clones, with 80% to 95% occurring only once. The chain employs TRBV5-1 and TRBJ2-7, with D possibly TRBD1 on 6 matching bases. This receptor was identified in a man aged 25 to 40 in good health. Sequenced sample: naive CD8+ T cells sorted from blood. The CDR3 protein is CASSLLQGDWKDEQYF. CDR3 nucleotides: TGCGCCAGCAGCTTGTTACAGGGTGACTGGAAGGACGAGCAGTACTTC. Looking up the rest from reference TRBV5-1 and TRBJ2-7 gives the full variable domain: KAGVTQTPRYLIKTRGQQVTLSCSPISGHRSVSWYQQTPGQGLQFLFEYFSETQRNKGNFPGRFSGRQFSNSRSEMNVSTLELGDSALYLCASSLLQGDWKDEQYFGPGTRLTVT.